What follows are 29 T cell receptor beta chains derived from one specimen sequenced in a study of T cell clonality in common variable immunodeficiency. Assay: immunoSEQ multiplex PCR; the TCRdb copy retains only in-frame clones and omits some. Altogether 51,000 or so clones were found in the sample, and no singletons occur. The specimen sequenced was peripheral blood mononuclear cells. The receptor set was obtained from a person between 18 and 70 years old in good health.

The table lists this clone with many counts. The read ends 3 residues early relative to the CDR3; the germline J gene fills the gap. The chain uses TRBV10-1 and TRBJ2-3; weak D call: TRBD2 (6 bases). The CDR3 is 17 amino acids. Germline CDR1 and CDR2: WNHNN and SYGVQD (reference sequence). V lost 2 bases and J 6 bases, leaving 21 bases between the germline ends. The CDR3 spells CASSERRVAGKFDTQYF. Incomplete CDR3 DNA: TGCGCCAGCAGTGAGCGGCGAGTGGCGGGGAAGTTCGATACG.

This clone was seen at least ten times. The CDR3 end falls 3 residues outside the read, so it is completed with the germline J gene. The chain is built from TRBV20-1 and TRBJ1-1, with 9 bases fitting TRBD1. The CDR3 has 13 amino acids. The germline V gene has CDR1 DFQATT and CDR2 SNEGSKA (reference sequence). The part of the CDR3 DNA that was read is TGCAGTGCTAGAGAGACTAGGACAGGGGAG. It specifies CSARETRTGE. The whole CDR3 protein reads CSARETRTGEAFF.

This clone was counted ten times or more. The read ends 3 residues early relative to the CDR3; the germline J gene fills the gap. The chain has TRBV19 and TRBJ1-1; 7 bases are shared with TRBD1. The CDR3 sequence is 13 residues long. V shed 3 bases, J shed 4 bases, and the junction held 2 bases outside the gene matches. Germline V gene data show CDR1 as LNHDA and CDR2 as SQIVND (reference sequence). CDR3 loop: CASSIRTGTEAFF. CDR3 bases read: TGTGCCAGTAGTATCAGGACAGGCACTGAA.

Comment on this clone: The read ends 3 residues early relative to the CDR3; the germline J gene fills the gap. The chain has TRBV19 and TRBJ2-6; TRBD1 matches at 11 bases. There are 19 residues in the CDR3. The V gene end was trimmed by 3 bases and the J gene end by 1 base; junction bases not matched to a gene: 8. The germline CDR1 and CDR2 sequences are LNHDA and SQIVND (reference sequence). CDR3 loop: CASSIRGQGAGSGANVLTF. CDR3 DNA, as far as it was read: TGTGCCAGTAGTATTCGCGGACAGGGGGCAGGGTCTGGGGCCAACGTC.

This clone has a count of ten or more. The CDR3 is cut off 3 residues early in the read; its end comes from the germline J gene. The rearrangement joins TRBV10-3 to TRBJ2-5; D remains unclear. Germline values: CDR1 ENHRY, CDR2 SYGVKD. V lost 2 bases to trimming and J lost 1 base, with 8 bases between them. The CDR3 contains 14 residues. The CDR3 sequence: CAISERAVQETQYF. The sequenced CDR3 bases are TGTGCCATCAGTGAGAGGGCAGTCCAAGAGACC.

This clone was counted at least ten times. The observed sequence ends 3 residues before the CDR3 terminus, with the missing tail filled in from the germline J gene. The rearrangement uses TRBV19 and TRBJ2-2; TRBD2 aligns across 9 bases. This CDR3 has 17 amino acids. J was trimmed by 1 base and V by 4 bases; bases with no gene match: 7. Germline V gene data show CDR1 as LNHDA and CDR2 as SQIVND (reference sequence). The chain's CDR3 is CASSKKRGAENTGELFF. The sequenced part of the CDR3 DNA is TGTGCCAGTAGTAAAAAGCGGGGGGCCGAGAACACCGGGGAG.

This clone was seen more than once but under ten times. The CDR3 end is not reached by the read, which stops 3 residues before it; the germline J gene fills it in. The chain couples TRBV10-2 to TRBJ1-2; D not resolved. The CDR3 extends over 12 amino acids. CDR1 is WSHSY, CDR2 SAAADI, per germline. CDR3 DNA (partial): TGCGCCAGCAGTGAGGGGCGGACTCGG. Its protein is CASSEGRTR. The entire CDR3 is CASSEGRTRYTF.

This clone was seen many times. The read ends 3 residues before the CDR3 terminus; that terminus is restored from the germline J gene. V is TRBV3-1 (or the pseudogene TRBV3-2) and J is TRBJ2-3, with 9 nucleotides matching TRBD2. Germline values: CDR1 LGHDT, CDR2 YNNKEL (reference sequence). The trim removed 0 bases at V and 6 bases at J, leaving 10 bases unmatched. The CDR3 is 17 amino acids. The part of the CDR3 DNA that was read is TGTGCCAGCAGCCAAGAGCGGGCGGGGGGGTCTAGGGATACG. Translation gives CASSQERAGGSRDT. The entire CDR3 protein reads CASSQERAGGSRDTQYF.

Details on this clone: A much larger clone is a single base away; this may be a read error. The CDR3 end is not reached by the read, which stops 3 residues before it; the germline J gene fills it in. The gene calls are TRBV7-8 and TRBJ2-3; 9 bases agree with TRBD2. Germline loops: CDR1 SGHVS, CDR2 FQNEAQ. The CDR3 runs to 17 residues. CDR3 protein: CASSLGTSGLYQETQYF. CDR3 bases read: TGTGCCAGCAGCTTAGGTACTAGCGGGCTGTACCAAGAGACG.

This clone came up many times. The missing CDR3 end, 3 residues past where the read stops, is filled in from the germline J gene. The chain carries TRBV20-1 and TRBJ2-2, with 8 bases aligning to TRBD1. The CDR3 is 15 residues long. Losses at the gene ends were 0 bases for V and 5 bases for J; bases not matched to a gene: 5. Germline CDR1 and CDR2: DFQATT and SNEGSKA (reference sequence). The CDR3 bases that were read are TGCAGTGCTAGAGAGGACAGGGTTGGGACCGGGGAG. It specifies CSAREDRVGTGE. The full-length CDR3 reads as CSAREDRVGTGELFF.

This clone was observed at least ten times. The sequenced CDR3 bases are TGTGCCAGCAGCTCTGGACAGGATGAG. It codes for CASSSGQDE. The CDR3 reads in full as CASSSGQDEQFF. This chain uses TRBV9 with TRBJ2-1; 7 positions agree with TRBD1. Read data end 3 residues before the CDR3 end; the end is taken from the germline J gene. The V gene end was trimmed by 4 bases and the J gene end by 8 bases; junction bases not matched to a gene: 3. CDR3 length: 12 residues. Germline V CDR1 and CDR2: SGDLS, YYNGEE.

This clone has more than one count but fewer than ten. The sequenced part of the CDR3 DNA is TGTGCCAGCAGGGACCCGGGGGAGCCCCAAGAGACC. The encoded protein is CASRDPGEPQET. The CDR3 reads in full as CASRDPGEPQETQYF. The chain couples TRBV2 to TRBJ2-5, with D tentatively TRBD2 (6 bases). With the read ending 3 residues before the CDR3 end, the germline J gene is used to fill in that end. CDR1 is SNHLY, CDR2 FYNNEI, per germline. The V end lost 6 bases, the J end lost 1 base, and 15 bases lay between the germline ends. This CDR3 is built from 15 residues.

This clone was counted at least ten times. The CDR3 end falls 3 residues outside the read, so it is completed with the germline J gene. The chain recombines TRBV19 with TRBJ2-1; D is uncertain. Germline V gene lookup returns CDR1 LNHDA and CDR2 SQIVND (reference sequence). The V end lost 4 bases, the J end lost 9 bases, and 10 bases lay between the germline ends. CDR3 length equals 12 residues. CDR3 residues: CASSTPGVEQFF. Incomplete CDR3 DNA: TGTGCCAGTAGTACTCCAGGAGTTGAG.

This clone has a count of ten or more. The read falls 3 residues short of the CDR3 end, and the missing part is taken from the germline J gene. This chain uses TRBV20-1 with TRBJ2-1; 11 nucleotides agree with TRBD2. Germline lookup yields CDR1 DFQATT and CDR2 SNEGSKA (reference sequence). V was clipped by 2 bases and J by 2 bases; unmatched bases: 8. This CDR3 is 17 amino acids long. CDR3 sequence: CSARLAGGRGTYNEQFF. CDR3 DNA (partial): TGCAGTGCTAGACTAGCGGGAGGCAGGGGCACCTACAATGAG.

This clone has ten or more counts. The read is 3 residues too short to cover the CDR3 end, so that end is filled in from the germline J gene. The V call is TRBV5-1, the J call TRBJ1-5, with D possibly TRBD1 on 5 matching bases. The CDR3 covers 15 residues. The V gene's germline CDR1 is SGHRS and CDR2 YFSETQ. V lost 3 bases and J 4 bases, leaving 14 bases between the germline ends. The CDR3 DNA, read in part, is TGCGCCAGCAGCTCGGAAGGGGCGAGAAATCAGCCC. Its translation is CASSSEGARNQP. The whole CDR3 region reads CASSSEGARNQPQHF.

This clone was detected many times. The CDR3 end falls 3 residues outside the read, so it is completed with the germline J gene. This rearrangement joins TRBV2 to TRBJ2-3; TRBD2 matches 14 bases. The J segment lost 2 bases and the V segment lost 6 bases, leaving 7 bases of the junction unmatched. The V gene's germline CDR1 is SNHLY and CDR2 FYNNEI. The CDR3 covers 17 residues. The sequenced part of the CDR3 DNA is TGTGCCAGCAGGGCCGGACTAGCGGGAGGCTACACAGATACG. Translating gives CASRAGLAGGYTDT. The CDR3 reads in full as CASRAGLAGGYTDTQYF.

This clone was seen ten or more times. The CDR3 goes on 3 residues after the read ends, and that part is filled in from the germline J gene. This rearrangement joins TRBV10-1 to TRBJ2-2; the D gene is possibly TRBD1 (6 bases). The V gene lost 9 bases and the J gene lost 5 bases, with 16 bases spanning the gap. Germline V lookup: CDR1 WNHNN, CDR2 SYGVQD (reference sequence). This CDR3 has 14 amino acids. CDR3 loop: CARRRTDLTGELFF. Partial CDR3 DNA: TGCGCCAGGAGAAGGACAGATTTGACCGGGGAG.

There are a few counts of this clone. The read ends 3 residues before the CDR3 terminus; that terminus is restored from the germline J gene. The V call is TRBV6-1, the J call TRBJ1-4, with 7 nucleotides matching TRBD1. The CDR3 has 15 residues. Germline V gene data show CDR1 as MNHNS and CDR2 as SASEGT. The CDR3 bases that were read are TGTGCCAGCAGTGAAGCAGGGGGCGCGGGTTCACCA. This encodes CASSEAGGAGSP. The CDR3 in full is CASSEAGGAGSPLFF.

This clone was found many times. The read halts 3 residues ahead of the CDR3 end, with the missing end drawn from the germline J gene. The chain uses TRBV30 and TRBJ1-6; 7 bases are a match to TRBD1. The CDR3 is 13 amino acids. CDR1 and CDR2 from the germline V gene are GTSNPN and SVGIG (reference sequence). After removal of 7 bases from V and 6 bases from J, the junction contained 6 bases not matched to a gene. Here the CDR3 reads CASTGQLNSPLHF. CDR3 bases read: TGTGCCTCTACGGGACAGCTTAATTCACCC.

This clone appeared a few times. The read falls 3 residues short of the CDR3 end, and the missing part is taken from the germline J gene. The chain couples TRBV29-1 to TRBJ1-2; D is undetermined. V gave up 1 base and J gave up 2 bases, with 14 bases separating them. The CDR3 covers 15 residues. Germline V CDR1 and CDR2: SQVTM, ANQGSEA. This chain's CDR3 is CSVEGAGYVNYGYTF. Partial CDR3 DNA: TGCAGCGTTGAAGGAGCGGGTTATGTAAACTATGGC.

Concerning this clone itself: A read error may explain this, as a much larger clone is one base away. The read is 3 residues too short to cover the CDR3 end, so that end is filled in from the germline J gene. Other nucleotide sequences from this sample produce the same CDR3. This chain joins TRBV30 and TRBJ1-3; D possibly corresponds to TRBD1 (5 bases). The CDR3 contains 14 residues. Germline V gene lookup returns CDR1 GTSNPN and CDR2 SVGIG (reference sequence). The covered CDR3 bases are TGTGCCTGGAGTAGCGGGGCCTCTGGAAACACA. This translates into CAWSSGASGNT. The CDR3, in full, reads CAWSSGASGNTIYF.

This clone was seen ten or more times. The CDR3 end lies 3 residues beyond the end of the read and is filled in from the germline J gene. This rearrangement joins TRBV20-1 to TRBJ2-1; TRBD2 agrees at 9 bases. Germline values: CDR1 DFQATT, CDR2 SNEGSKA (reference sequence). CDR3 length equals 13 residues. V shed 6 bases and J 3 bases; nucleotides not matched to a gene: 3. The CDR3 protein is CSARRGGYNEQFF. CDR3 DNA (partial): TGCAGTGCCAGGCGGGGGGGCTACAATGAG.

This clone was detected ten times or more. Read data end 3 residues before the CDR3 end; the end is taken from the germline J gene. The J gene is TRBJ2-7, the V gene TRBV20-1; TRBD1 might be the D (5 bases). Per the germline V gene, CDR1 is DFQATT and CDR2 is SNEGSKA (reference sequence). The ends were cut back, 1 base at V and 3 bases at J, with 7 bases in the middle. CDR3 length equals 12 residues. The CDR3 bases that were read are TGCAGTGCTAGAGGACAGAGCTACGAG. This translates into CSARGQSYE. The entire CDR3 protein reads CSARGQSYEQYF.

This clone was observed many times. The read ends 3 residues shy of where the CDR3 ends; the end is completed using the germline J gene. V usage is TRBV6-1 and J usage is TRBJ1-5; D remains unclear. This CDR3 comprises 15 residues. V was shortened by 0 bases and J by 7 bases, with 13 bases between the two germline ends. Germline loops: CDR1 MNHNS, CDR2 SASEGT. CDR3 region: CASSEARVGKQPQHF. The CDR3 DNA, read in part, is TGTGCCAGCAGTGAAGCGAGGGTAGGAAAACAGCCC.

This clone was detected ten times or more. From the germline J gene comes the end of the CDR3, since the read stops 3 residues before it. This rearrangement joins TRBV29-1 to TRBJ2-5, with D uncertain. The CDR3 loop spans 11 amino acids. Looked up from germline, CDR1 is SQVTM and CDR2 is ANQGSEA. V shed 3 bases and J shed 5 bases, with 7 bases lying between them. Partial CDR3 DNA: TGCAGCGTTGATAAAAGGGAGACC. This codes for CSVDKRET. The CDR3 in its entirety is CSVDKRETQYF. The entire variable domain, with the rest obtained from reference TRBV29-1 and TRBJ2-5, is as follows: SAVISQKPSRDICQRGTSLTIQCQVDSQVTMMFWYRQQPGQSLTLIATANQGSEATYESGFVIDKFPISRPNLTFSTLTVSNMSPEDSSIYLCSVDKRETQYFGPGTRLLVL.

This clone occurred many times. The missing CDR3 end, 3 residues past where the read stops, is filled in from the germline J gene. The same CDR3 can be traced to other DNA sequences in this sample. The V and J genes are TRBV30 and TRBJ1-3; 8 nucleotides line up with TRBD1. This CDR3 comprises 18 residues. Germline CDR1 is GTSNPN and CDR2 is SVGIG (reference sequence). With 1 base clipped from V and 4 bases from J, the junction kept 15 bases outside the gene matches. CDR3 DNA, as far as it was read: TGTGCCTGGAGTGGGACAGGGAAAGGGGGCAGGGGAGGAAACACC. It specifies CAWSGTGKGGRGGNT. The entire CDR3 is CAWSGTGKGGRGGNTIYF. The full variable domain, rest sourced from reference TRBV30 and TRBJ1-3, is SQTIHQWPATLVQPVGSPLSLECTVEGTSNPNLYWYRQAAGRGLQLLFYSVGIGQISSEVPQNLSASRPQDRQFILSSKKLLLSDSGFYLCAWSGTGKGGRGGNTIYFGEGSWLTVV.

This clone was seen many times. The read stops 3 residues short of the end of the CDR3; the missing end is completed from the germline J gene. The chain joins TRBV28 to TRBJ1-5; 8 bases are shared with TRBD1. Unmatched junction bases numbered 10, after V lost 6 bases and J lost 3 bases. CDR3 length: 16 amino acids. Germline CDR1 MDHEN, CDR2 SYDVKM. This CDR3 is CASSPWGQAPNQPQHF. Incomplete CDR3 DNA: TGTGCCAGCAGCCCCTGGGGACAGGCCCCCAATCAGCCC.

This clone was found many times. The sequenced CDR3 bases are TGTGCCAGTAGTTTCCCACAGGGGGCCCAA. The encoded protein is CASSFPQGAQ. The full CDR3 protein is CASSFPQGAQLFF. This sequence joins TRBV19 and TRBJ1-4, with 9 nucleotides matching TRBD1. From the germline J gene comes the end of the CDR3, since the read stops 3 residues before it. The CDR3 has 13 amino acids. CDR1 and CDR2 from the germline V gene are LNHDA and SQIVND (reference sequence). The full variable domain, in which reference TRBV19 and TRBJ1-4 provide the parts outside the CDR3, is DGGITQSPKYLFRKEGQNVTLSCEQNLNHDAMYWYRQDPGQGLRLIYYSQIVNDFQKGDIAEGYSVSREKKESFPLTVTSAQKNPTAFYLCASSFPQGAQLFFGSGTQLSVL.

This clone was found many times. The CDR3: CASSAGTVYEQYF. The DNA read from the CDR3 is TGTGCCAGCAGCGCGGGGACAGTCTACGAG. V is TRBV7-9 and J is TRBJ2-7, with a weak D call TRBD1 (7 bases). The CDR3 is cut off 3 residues early in the read; its end comes from the germline J gene. CDR1 and CDR2 (germline): SEHNR, FQNEAQ (reference sequence). V was cut by 5 bases and J by 3 bases, with 11 bases left in between. The CDR3 sequence is 13 residues long.